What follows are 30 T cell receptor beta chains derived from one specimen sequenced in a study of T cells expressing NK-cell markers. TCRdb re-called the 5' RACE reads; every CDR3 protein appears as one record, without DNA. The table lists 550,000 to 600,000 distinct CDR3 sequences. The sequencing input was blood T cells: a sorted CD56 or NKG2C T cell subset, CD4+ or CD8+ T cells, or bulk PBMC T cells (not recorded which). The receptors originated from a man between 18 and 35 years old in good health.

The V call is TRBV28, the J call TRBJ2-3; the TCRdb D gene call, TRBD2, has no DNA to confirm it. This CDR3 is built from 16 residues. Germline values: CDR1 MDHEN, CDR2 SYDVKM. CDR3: CASRPEVAGFTDTQYF.

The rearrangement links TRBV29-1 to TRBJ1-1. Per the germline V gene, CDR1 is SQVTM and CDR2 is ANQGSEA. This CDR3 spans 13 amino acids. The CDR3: CSAGGEANTEAFF.

The CDR3 protein is CASSLRYQNYGYTF. This chain links TRBV5-6 with TRBJ1-2. Per the germline V gene, CDR1 is SGHDT and CDR2 is YYEEEE. CDR3 length: 14 amino acids.

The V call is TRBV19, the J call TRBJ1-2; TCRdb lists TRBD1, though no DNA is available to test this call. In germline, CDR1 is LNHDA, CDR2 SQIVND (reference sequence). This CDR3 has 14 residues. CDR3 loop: CASGSEEGGYGYTF.

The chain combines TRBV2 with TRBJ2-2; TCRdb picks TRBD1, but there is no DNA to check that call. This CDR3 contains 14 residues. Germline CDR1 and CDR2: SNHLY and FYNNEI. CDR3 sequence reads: CASSGRVSSGELFF.

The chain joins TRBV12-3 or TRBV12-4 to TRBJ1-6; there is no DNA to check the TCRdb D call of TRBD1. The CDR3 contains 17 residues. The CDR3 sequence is CASSYGAGNQRNSPLHF.

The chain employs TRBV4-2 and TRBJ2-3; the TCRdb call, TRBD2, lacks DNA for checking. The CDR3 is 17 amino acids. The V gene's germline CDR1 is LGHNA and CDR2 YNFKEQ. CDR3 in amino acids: CASSQGGLAGVSDTQYF.

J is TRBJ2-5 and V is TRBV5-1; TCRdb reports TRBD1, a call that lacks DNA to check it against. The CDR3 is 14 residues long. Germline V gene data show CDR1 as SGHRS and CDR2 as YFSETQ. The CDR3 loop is CASSLVGGEDTQYF.

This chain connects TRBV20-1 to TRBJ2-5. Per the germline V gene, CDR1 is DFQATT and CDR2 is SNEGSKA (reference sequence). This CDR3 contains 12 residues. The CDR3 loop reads CSAVMGQETQYF.

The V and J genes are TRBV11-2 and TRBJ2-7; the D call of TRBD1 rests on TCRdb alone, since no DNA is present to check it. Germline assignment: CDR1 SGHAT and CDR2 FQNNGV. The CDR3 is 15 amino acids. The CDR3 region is CASSSPDRVIYEQYF.

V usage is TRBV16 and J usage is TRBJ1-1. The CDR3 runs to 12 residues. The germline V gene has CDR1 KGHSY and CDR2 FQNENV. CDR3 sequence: CASSQSGPGAFF. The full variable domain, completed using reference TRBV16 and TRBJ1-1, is GEEVAQTPKHLVRGEGQKAKLYCAPIKGHSYVFWYQQVLKNEFKFLISFQNENVFDETGMPKERFSAKCLPNSPCSLEIQATKLEDSAVYFCASSQSGPGAFFGQGTRLTVV.

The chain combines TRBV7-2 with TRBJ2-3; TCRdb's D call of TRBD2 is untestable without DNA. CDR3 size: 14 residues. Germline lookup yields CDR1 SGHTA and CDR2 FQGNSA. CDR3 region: CASRSGTSTDTQYF.

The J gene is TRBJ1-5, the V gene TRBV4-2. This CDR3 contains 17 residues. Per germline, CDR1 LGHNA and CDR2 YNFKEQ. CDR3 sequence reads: CASSQGSADYSNQPQHF.

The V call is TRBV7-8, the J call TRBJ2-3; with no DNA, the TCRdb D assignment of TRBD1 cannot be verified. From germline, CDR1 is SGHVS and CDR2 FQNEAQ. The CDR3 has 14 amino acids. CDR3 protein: CASSLGTGSSTQYF.

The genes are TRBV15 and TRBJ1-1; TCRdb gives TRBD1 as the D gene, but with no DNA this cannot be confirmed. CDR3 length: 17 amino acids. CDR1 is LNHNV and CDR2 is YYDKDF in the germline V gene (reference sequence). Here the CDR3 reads CATSPRQGVPMNTEAFF.

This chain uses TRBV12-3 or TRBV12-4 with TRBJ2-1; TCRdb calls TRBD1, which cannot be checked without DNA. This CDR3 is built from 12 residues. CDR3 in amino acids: CASSNQGDEQFF.

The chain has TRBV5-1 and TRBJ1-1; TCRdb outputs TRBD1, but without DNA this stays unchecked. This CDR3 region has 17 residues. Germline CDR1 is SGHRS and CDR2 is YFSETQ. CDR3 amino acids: CASSPSTGRKTNTEAFF.

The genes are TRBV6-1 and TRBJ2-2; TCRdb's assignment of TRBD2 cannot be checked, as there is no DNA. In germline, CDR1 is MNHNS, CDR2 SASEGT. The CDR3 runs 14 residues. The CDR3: CASSRDYFTGELFF.

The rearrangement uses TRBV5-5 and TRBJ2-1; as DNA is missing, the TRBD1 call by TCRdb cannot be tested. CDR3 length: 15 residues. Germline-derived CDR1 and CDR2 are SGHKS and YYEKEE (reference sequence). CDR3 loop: CASSKGLDIRNEQFF.

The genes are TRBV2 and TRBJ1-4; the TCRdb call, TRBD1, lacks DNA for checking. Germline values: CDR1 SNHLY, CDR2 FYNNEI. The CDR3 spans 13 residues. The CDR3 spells CASSGTVPEKLFF.

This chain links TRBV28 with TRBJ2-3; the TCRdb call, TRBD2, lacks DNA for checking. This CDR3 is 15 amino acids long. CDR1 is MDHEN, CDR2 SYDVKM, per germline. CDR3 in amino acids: CASSLWPSEGDTQYF.

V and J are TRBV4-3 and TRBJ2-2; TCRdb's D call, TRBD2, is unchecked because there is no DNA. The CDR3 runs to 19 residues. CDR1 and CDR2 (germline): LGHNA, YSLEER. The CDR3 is CASSQDSSSGRMLDGELFF.

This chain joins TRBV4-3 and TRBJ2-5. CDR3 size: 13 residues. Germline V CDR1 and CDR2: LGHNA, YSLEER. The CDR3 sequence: CASSQAPRETQYF.

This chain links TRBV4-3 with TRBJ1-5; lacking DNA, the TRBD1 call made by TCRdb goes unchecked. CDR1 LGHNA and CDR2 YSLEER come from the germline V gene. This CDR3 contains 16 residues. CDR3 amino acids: CASSQDRDRGNQPQHF.

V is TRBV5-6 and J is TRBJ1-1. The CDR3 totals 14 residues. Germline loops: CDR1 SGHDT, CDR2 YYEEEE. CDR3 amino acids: CASGGGRLNTEAFF.

CDR3 residues: CASSLDGETINTQYF. The genes are TRBV7-9 and TRBJ2-3; the D gene TCRdb calls, TRBD2, cannot be checked with no DNA. There are 15 residues in the CDR3. Per the germline V gene, CDR1 is SEHNR and CDR2 is FQNEAQ (reference sequence).

CDR3 residues: CSVEEYATQETQYF. The rearrangement links TRBV29-1 to TRBJ2-5; absent DNA, TCRdb's TRBD2 call cannot be checked. The length of the CDR3 is 14 residues. The germline V gene has CDR1 SQVTM and CDR2 ANQGSEA. The full variable domain, completed using reference TRBV29-1 and TRBJ2-5, is SAVISQKPSRDICQRGTSLTIQCQVDSQVTMMFWYRQQPGQSLTLIATANQGSEATYESGFVIDKFPISRPNLTFSTLTVSNMSPEDSSIYLCSVEEYATQETQYFGPGTRLLVL.

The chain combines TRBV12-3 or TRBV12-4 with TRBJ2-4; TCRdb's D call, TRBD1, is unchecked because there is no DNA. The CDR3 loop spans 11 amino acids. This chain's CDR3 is CASSSRQFQYF.

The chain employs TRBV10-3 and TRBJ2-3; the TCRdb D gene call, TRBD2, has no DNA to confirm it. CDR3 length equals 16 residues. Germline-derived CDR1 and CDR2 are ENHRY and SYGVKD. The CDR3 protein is CAISELTSGRPDTQYF.

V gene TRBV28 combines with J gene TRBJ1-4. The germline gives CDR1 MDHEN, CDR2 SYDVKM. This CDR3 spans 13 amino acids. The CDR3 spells CASSLTEPEKLFF.